Reported below is one TCR beta chain. The V end was cut by 6 bases, the J end by 2 bases, with 17 bases between. The CDR3 spans 15 residues. CDR1 and CDR2 (germline): MNHEY, SVGAGI. The sample comes from a study of blood T cell repertoires in COVID-19. The wider study: The United States, Italy and Spain provided the acute and convalescent COVID-19 samples. T cells, B-cell-depleted T cells, or PBMCs supplied cDNA or gDNA.

Under the authors' procedure: Scientists estimated how many nucleated cells there were by amplifying reference gene primers. Sequencing was performed with immunoSEQ multiplex PCR; in TCRdb, only in-frame clones are kept and a portion is missing. That table supplies the V and J calls and clone size; D and trimming were determined from the DNA. The sample lists approximately 220,000 clones; around 85% were seen once. The TCR was taken from a man aged 35-49 years with acute or convalescent COVID-19. The sequenced sample was peripheral blood. The rearrangement joins TRBV6-5 to TRBJ2-7; weak D call: TRBD1 (6 bases). In DNA form, the CDR3 reads TGTGCCAGCAGCCCCTTGGCAGGGGCCCCCTACGAGCAGTACTTC. Protein product: CASSPLAGAPYEQYF.